What follows are 13 T cell receptor beta chains derived from one specimen sequenced in a study of T cells expressing NK-cell markers. Following a re-call of the 5' RACE reads, TCRdb has one entry per CDR3 protein and lacks DNA. Its clone listing holds 140,000 to 150,000 distinct CDR3 sequences. The sequenced sample consisted of blood T cells: a sorted CD56 or NKG2C T cell subset, CD4+ or CD8+ T cells, or bulk PBMC T cells (not recorded which). These receptors came from a young man in good health.

The chain couples TRBV27 to TRBJ2-1; with no DNA, the TCRdb D assignment of TRBD2 cannot be verified. From germline, CDR1 is MNHEY and CDR2 SMNVEV (reference sequence). The CDR3 sequence is 13 residues long. CDR3 residues: CASMGLARDEQFF.

The V and J genes are TRBV2 and TRBJ2-1. Germline CDR1 reads SNHLY; CDR2 reads FYNNEI. CDR3 length equals 13 residues. The CDR3 reads CASRPEEVGEQFF.

The rearrangement uses TRBV6-2 or TRBV6-3 and TRBJ2-3; TCRdb gives TRBD2 as the D gene, but with no DNA this cannot be confirmed. The CDR3 runs 17 residues. In germline, CDR1 is MNHEY, CDR2 SVGEGT. CDR3 in amino acids: CASSYSLSSGDTDTQYF.

The genes are TRBV9 and TRBJ2-5; the D call from TCRdb, TRBD1, cannot be confirmed without DNA. Germline V gene sequence: CDR1 SGDLS, CDR2 YYNGEE. This CDR3 has 13 residues. The CDR3 spells CASSKGQPGTQYF.

The J gene is TRBJ1-4, the V gene TRBV6-1; TCRdb proposes TRBD1, but this gene call is untestable without DNA. The CDR3 contains 15 residues. In germline, CDR1 is MNHNS, CDR2 SASEGT. The chain's CDR3 is CASSEGGTVGEKLFF.

The V and J genes are TRBV5-5 and TRBJ2-1. The CDR3 extends over 13 amino acids. Germline V gene lookup returns CDR1 SGHKS and CDR2 YYEKEE (reference sequence). The CDR3 reads CASSLVLLEEQFF.

This chain connects TRBV20-1 to TRBJ2-3. CDR3 size: 12 residues. From germline, CDR1 is DFQATT and CDR2 SNEGSKA (reference sequence). This CDR3 is CSAKDRTDTQYF.

The chain links TRBV23-1 to TRBJ2-1; TCRdb picks TRBD2, but there is no DNA to check that call. TRBV23-1 is labeled an ORF, and its function is uncertain. This CDR3 has 13 residues. The CDR3 is CASSQSSEGRGFF.

The rearrangement uses TRBV13 and TRBJ2-1; TCRdb calls TRBD2, which cannot be checked without DNA. CDR1 is PRHDT and CDR2 is FYEKMQ in the germline V gene (reference sequence). The CDR3 runs to 14 residues. The CDR3 loop is CASKTGTSGNEQFF.

J is TRBJ2-2 and V is TRBV29-1. The germline V gene has CDR1 SQVTM and CDR2 ANQGSEA. The CDR3 length is 12 residues. The CDR3 sequence: CSVSTLYGELFF.

The rearrangement joins TRBV27 to TRBJ2-7. Germline assignment: CDR1 MNHEY and CDR2 SMNVEV (reference sequence). This CDR3 is 15 amino acids long. The CDR3: CASSLSRGIAYEQYF.

The chain is built from TRBV6-1 and TRBJ2-5; TCRdb's D gene call, TRBD1, goes unchecked for lack of DNA. Germline assignment: CDR1 MNHNS and CDR2 SASEGT. The CDR3 sequence is 16 residues long. The CDR3 is CASVLNPGQSQETQYF.

This chain joins TRBV7-9 and TRBJ2-1; the TRBD2 assignment by TCRdb is unverifiable without DNA. The length of the CDR3 is 16 residues. Germline CDR1 and CDR2: SEHNR and FQNEAQ (reference sequence). CDR3 in amino acids: CAGQQYGRGLLDEQFF.